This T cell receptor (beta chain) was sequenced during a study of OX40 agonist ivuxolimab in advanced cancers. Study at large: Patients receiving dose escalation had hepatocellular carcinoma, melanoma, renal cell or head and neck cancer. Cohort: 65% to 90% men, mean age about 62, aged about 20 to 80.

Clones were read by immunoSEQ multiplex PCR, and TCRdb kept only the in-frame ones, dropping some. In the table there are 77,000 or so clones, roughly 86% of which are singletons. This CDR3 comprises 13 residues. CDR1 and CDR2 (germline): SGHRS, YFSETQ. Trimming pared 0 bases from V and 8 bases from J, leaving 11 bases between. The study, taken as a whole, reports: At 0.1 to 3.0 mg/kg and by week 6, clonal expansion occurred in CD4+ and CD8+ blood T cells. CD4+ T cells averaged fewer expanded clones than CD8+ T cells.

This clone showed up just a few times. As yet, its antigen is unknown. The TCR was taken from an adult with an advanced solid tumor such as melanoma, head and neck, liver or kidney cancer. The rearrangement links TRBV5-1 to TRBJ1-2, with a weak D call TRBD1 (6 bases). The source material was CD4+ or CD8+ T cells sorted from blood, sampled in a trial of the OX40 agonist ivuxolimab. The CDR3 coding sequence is TGCGCCAGCAGCTTGGCACAGGGTTGGGGCTACACCTTC. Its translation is CASSLAQGWGYTF.